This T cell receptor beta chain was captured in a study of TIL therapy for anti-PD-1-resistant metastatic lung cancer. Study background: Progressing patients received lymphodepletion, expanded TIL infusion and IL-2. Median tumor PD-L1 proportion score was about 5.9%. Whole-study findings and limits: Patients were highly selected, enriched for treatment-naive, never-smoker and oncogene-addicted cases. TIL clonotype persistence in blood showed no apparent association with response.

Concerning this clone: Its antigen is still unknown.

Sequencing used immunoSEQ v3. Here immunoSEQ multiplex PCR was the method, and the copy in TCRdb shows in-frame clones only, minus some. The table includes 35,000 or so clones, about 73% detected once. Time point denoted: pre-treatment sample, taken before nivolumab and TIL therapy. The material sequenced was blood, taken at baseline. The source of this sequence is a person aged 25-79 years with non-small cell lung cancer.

The DNA of the CDR3 is TGTGCCAGCAGCGTAGAAACTAGCGGACAAGAGACCCAGTACTTC. This translates into CASSVETSGQETQYF. This chain joins TRBV9 and TRBJ2-5, with 8 bases fitting TRBD2. Looked up from germline, CDR1 is SGDLS and CDR2 is YYNGEE. V lost 0 bases to trimming and J lost 2 bases; unmatched junction nucleotides: 3. The CDR3 covers 15 residues.